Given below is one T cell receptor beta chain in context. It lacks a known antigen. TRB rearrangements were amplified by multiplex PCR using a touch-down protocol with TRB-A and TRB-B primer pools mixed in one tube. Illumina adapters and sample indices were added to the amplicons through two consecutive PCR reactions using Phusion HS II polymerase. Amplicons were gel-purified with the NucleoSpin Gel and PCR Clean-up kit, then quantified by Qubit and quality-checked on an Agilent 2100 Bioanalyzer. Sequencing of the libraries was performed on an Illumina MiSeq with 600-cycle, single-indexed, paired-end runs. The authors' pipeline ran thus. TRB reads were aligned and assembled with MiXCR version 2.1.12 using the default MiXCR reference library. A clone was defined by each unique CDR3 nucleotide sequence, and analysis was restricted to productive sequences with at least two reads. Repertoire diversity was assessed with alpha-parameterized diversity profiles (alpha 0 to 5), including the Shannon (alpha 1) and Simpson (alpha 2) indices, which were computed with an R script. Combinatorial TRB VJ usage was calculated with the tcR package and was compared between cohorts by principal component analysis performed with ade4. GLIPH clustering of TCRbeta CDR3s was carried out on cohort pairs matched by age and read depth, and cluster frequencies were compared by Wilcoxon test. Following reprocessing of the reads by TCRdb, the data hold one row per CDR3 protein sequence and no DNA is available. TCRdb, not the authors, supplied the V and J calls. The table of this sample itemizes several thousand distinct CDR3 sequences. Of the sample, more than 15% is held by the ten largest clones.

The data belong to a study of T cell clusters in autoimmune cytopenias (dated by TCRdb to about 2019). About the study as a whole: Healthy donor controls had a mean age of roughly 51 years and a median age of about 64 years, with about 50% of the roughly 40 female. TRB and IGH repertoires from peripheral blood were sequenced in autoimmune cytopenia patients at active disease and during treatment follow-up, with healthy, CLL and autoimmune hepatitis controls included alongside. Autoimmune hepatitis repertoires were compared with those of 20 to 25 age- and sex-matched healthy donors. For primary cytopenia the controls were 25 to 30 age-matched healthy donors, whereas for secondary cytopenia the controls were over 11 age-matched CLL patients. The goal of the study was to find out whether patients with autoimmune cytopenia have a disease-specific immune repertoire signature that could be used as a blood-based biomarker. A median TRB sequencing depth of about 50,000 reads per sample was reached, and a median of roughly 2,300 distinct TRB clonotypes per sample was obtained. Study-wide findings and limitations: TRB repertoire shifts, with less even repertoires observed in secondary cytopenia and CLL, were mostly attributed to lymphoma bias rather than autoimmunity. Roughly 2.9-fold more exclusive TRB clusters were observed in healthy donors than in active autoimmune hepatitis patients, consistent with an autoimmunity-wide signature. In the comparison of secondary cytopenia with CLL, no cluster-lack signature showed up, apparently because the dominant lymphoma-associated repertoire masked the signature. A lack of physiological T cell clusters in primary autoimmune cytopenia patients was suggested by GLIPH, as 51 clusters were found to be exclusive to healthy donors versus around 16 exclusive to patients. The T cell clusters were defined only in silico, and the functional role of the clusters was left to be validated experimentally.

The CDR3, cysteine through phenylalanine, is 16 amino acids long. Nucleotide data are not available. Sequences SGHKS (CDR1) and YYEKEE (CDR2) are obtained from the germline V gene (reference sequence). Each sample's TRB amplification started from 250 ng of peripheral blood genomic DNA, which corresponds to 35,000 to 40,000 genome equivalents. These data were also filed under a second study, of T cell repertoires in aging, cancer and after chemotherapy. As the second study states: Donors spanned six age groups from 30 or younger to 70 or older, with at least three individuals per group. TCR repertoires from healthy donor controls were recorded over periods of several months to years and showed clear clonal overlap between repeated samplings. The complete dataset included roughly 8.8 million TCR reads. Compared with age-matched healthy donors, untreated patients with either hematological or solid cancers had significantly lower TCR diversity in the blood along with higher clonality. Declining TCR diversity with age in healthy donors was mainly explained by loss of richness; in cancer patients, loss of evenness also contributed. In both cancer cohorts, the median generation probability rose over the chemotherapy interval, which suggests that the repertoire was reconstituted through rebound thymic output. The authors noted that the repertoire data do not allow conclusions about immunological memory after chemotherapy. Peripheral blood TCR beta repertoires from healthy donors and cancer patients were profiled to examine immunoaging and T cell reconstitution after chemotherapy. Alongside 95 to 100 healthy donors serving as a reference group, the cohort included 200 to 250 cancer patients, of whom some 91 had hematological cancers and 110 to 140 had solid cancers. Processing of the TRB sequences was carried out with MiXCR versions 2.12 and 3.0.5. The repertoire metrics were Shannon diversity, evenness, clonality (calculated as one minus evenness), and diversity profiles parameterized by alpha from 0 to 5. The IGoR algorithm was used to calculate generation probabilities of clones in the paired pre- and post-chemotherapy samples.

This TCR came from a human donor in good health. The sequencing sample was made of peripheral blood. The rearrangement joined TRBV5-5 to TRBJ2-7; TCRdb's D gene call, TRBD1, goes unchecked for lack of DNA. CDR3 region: CASSLDKRQGSYEQYF.